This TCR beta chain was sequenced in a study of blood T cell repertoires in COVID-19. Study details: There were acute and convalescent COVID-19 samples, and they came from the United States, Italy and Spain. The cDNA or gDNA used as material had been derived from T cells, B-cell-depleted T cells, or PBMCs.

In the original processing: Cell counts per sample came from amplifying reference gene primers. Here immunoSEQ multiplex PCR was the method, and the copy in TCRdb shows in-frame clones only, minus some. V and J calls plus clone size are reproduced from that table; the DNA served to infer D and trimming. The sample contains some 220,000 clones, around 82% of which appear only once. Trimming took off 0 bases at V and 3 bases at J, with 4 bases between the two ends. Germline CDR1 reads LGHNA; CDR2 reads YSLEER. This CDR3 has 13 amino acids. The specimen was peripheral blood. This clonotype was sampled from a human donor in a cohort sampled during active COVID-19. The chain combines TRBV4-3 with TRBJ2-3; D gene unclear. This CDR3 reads CASSQERTDTQYF. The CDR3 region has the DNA TGCGCCAGCAGCCAAGAGAGGACAGATACGCAGTATTTT.